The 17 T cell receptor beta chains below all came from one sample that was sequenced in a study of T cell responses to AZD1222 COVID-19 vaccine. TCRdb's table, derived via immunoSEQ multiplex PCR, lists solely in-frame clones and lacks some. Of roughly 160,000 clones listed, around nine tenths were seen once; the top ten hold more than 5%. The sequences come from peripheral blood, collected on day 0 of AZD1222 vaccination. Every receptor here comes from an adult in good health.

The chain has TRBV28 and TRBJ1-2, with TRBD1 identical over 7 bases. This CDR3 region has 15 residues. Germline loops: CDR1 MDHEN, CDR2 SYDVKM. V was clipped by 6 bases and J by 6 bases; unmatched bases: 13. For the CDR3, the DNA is TGTGCCAGCAGCCCTGACCCCGGGACAGCAGATGGCTACACCTTC. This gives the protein CASSPDPGTADGYTF.

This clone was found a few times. For the CDR3, the DNA is TGTGCCAGCAGCCGGGAACTAGCGGGACAAGACAATGAGCAGTTCTTC. Protein product: CASSRELAGQDNEQFF. V usage is TRBV5-4 and J usage is TRBJ2-1; the match to TRBD2 covers 10 bases. The germline V gene has CDR1 SGHNT and CDR2 YYREEE (reference sequence). The CDR3 has 16 amino acids. After removal of 4 bases from V and 5 bases from J, the junction contained 9 bases not matched to a gene.

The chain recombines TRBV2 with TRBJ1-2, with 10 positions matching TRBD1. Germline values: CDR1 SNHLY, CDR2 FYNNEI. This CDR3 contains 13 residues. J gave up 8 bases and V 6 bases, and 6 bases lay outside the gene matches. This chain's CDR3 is CASSGTGELGYTF. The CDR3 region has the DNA TGTGCCAGCAGCGGGACAGGGGAATTAGGCTACACCTTC.

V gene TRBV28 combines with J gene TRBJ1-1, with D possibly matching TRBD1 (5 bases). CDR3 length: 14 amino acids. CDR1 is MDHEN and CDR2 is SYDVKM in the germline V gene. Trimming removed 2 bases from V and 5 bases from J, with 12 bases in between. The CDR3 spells CASSLARGETEAFF. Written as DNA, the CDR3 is TGTGCCAGCAGTTTAGCAAGGGGAGAAACTGAAGCTTTCTTT.

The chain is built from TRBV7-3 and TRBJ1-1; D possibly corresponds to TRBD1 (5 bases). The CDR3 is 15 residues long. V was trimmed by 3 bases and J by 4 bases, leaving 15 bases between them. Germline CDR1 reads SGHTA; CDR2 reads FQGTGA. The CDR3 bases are TGTGCCAGCAGCTTTACCGGGACCGGGGGCACTGAAGCTTTCTTT. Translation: CASSFTGTGGTEAFF. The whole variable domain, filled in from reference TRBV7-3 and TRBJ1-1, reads GAGVSQTPSNKVTEKGKYVELRCDPISGHTALYWYRQSLGQGPEFLIYFQGTGAADDSGLPNDRFFAVRPEGSVSTLKIQRTERGDSAVYLCASSFTGTGGTEAFFGQGTRLTVV.

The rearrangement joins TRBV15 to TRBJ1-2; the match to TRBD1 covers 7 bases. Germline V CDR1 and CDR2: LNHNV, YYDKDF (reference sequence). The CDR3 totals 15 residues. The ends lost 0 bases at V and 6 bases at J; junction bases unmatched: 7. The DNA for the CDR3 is TGTGCCACCAGCAGAGAGAAGGGGGCTCAGGATGGCTACACCTTC. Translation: CATSREKGAQDGYTF.

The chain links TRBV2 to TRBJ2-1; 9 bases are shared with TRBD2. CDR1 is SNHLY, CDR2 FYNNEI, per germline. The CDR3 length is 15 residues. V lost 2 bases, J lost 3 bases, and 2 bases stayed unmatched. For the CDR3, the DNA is TGTGCCAGCAGTGAACTAGCGGGGCACTACAATGAGCAGTTCTTC. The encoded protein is CASSELAGHYNEQFF.

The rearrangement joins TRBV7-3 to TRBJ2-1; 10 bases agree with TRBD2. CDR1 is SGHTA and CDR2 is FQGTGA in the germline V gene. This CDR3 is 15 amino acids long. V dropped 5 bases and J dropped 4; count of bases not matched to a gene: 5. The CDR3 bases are TGTGCCAGCAGCCCGGGACTAGCGTCTTACAATGAGCAGTTCTTC. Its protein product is CASSPGLASYNEQFF.

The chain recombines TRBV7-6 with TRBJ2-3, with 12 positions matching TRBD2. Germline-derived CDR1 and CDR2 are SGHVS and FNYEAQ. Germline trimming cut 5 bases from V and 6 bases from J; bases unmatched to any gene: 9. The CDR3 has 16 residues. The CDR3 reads CASSLLAGGPGDTQYF. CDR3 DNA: TGTGCCAGCAGCCTCCTAGCGGGAGGGCCAGGGGATACGCAGTATTTT.

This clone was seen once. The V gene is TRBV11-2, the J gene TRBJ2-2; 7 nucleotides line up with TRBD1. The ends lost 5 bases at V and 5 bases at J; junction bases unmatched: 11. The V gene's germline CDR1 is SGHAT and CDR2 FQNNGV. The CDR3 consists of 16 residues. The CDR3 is CASSGVLRGRTGELFF. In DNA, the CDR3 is TGTGCCAGCAGCGGGGTTTTGAGGGGGCGAACCGGGGAGCTGTTTTTT.

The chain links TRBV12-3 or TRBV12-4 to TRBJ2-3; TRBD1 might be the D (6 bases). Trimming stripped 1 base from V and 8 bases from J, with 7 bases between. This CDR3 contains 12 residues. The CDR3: CASSLGGPTQYF. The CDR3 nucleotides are TGTGCCAGCAGTTTAGGGGGGCCTACGCAGTATTTT.

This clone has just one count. The CDR3 spells CAAGGTSNQPQHF. The CDR3 coding sequence is TGTGCCGCGGGAGGTACCAGCAATCAGCCCCAGCATTTT. This chain uses TRBV24-1 with TRBJ1-5; D gene ambiguous. Trimming removed 12 bases at V and 1 base at J, with 12 bases between. Germline V gene lookup returns CDR1 KGHDR and CDR2 SFDVKD. The CDR3 contains 13 residues.

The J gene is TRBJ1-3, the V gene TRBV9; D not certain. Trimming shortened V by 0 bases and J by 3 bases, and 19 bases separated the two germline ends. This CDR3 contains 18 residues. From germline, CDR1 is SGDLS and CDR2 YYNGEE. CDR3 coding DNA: TGTGCCAGCAGCGTAGAGCCTCGTGTCGGGTCGTTTGGAAACACCATATATTTT. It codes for CASSVEPRVGSFGNTIYF. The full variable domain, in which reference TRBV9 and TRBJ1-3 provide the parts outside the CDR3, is DSGVTQTPKHLITATGQRVTLRCSPRSGDLSVYWYQQSLDQGLQFLIQYYNGEERAKGNILERFSAQQFPDLHSELNLSSLELGDSALYFCASSVEPRVGSFGNTIYFGEGSWLTVV.

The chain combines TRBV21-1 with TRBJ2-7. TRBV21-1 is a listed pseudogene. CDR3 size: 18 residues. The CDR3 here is CASSKPSTGKKGRYEQYF. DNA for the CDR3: TGTGCCAGCAGCAAACCAAGCACTGGGAAGAAGGGTCGTTACGAGCAGTACTTC.

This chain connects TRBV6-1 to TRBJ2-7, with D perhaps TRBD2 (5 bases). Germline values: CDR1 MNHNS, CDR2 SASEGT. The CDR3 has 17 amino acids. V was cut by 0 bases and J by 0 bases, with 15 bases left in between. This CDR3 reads CASSEALYGISSYEQYF. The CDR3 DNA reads TGTGCCAGCAGTGAAGCGCTTTACGGGATTAGCTCCTACGAGCAGTACTTC.

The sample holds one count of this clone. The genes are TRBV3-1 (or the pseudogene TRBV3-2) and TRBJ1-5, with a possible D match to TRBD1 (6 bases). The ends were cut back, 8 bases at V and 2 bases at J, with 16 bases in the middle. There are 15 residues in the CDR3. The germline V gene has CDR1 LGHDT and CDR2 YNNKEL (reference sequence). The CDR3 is CASPVQGSGNQPQHF. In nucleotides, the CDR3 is TGTGCCAGCCCCGTACAGGGCAGCGGCAATCAGCCCCAGCATTTT.

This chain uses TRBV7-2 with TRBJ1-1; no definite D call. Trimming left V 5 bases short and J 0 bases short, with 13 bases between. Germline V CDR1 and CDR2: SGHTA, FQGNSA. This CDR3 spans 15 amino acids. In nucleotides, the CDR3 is TGTGCCAGCAGCCTAGGTGCGGGGATGAACACTGAAGCTTTCTTT. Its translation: CASSLGAGMNTEAFF. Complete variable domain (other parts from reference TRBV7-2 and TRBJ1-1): GAGVSQSPSNKVTEKGKDVELRCDPISGHTALYWYRQSLGQGLEFLIYFQGNSAPDKSGLPSDRFSAERTGGSVSTLTIQRTQQEDSAVYLCASSLGAGMNTEAFFGQGTRLTVV.